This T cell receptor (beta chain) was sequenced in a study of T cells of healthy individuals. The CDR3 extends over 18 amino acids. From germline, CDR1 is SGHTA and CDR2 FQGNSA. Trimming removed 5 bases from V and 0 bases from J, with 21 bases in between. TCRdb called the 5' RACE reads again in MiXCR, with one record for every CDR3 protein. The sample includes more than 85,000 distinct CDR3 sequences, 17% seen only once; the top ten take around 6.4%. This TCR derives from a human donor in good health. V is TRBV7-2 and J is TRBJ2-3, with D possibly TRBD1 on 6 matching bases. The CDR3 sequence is CASSPSLLGARSTDTQYF. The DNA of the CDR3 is TGTGCCAGCAGCCCGTCTCTATTGGGGGCGCGAAGCACAGATACGCAGTATTTT.